One and the same sample provided the 24 T cell receptor beta chains below, sequenced in a study of T cell responses to AZD1222 COVID-19 vaccine. Using immunoSEQ multiplex PCR, the repertoire was profiled, and TCRdb retains in-frame clones only, with some absent. The data hold some 130,000 clones, with approximately 92% observed a single time. Sample: peripheral blood, taken 28 days after the second AZD1222 dose. Receptors were obtained from an adult who received the AZD1222 COVID-19 vaccine.

The CDR3, as DNA: TGCAGCGTTGCCCAGCAGGGTCTTGGCTACACCTTC. Protein sequence: CSVAQQGLGYTF. The rearrangement joins TRBV29-1 to TRBJ1-2; perhaps TRBD1 as D (5 bases). Per germline, CDR1 SQVTM and CDR2 ANQGSEA. Trimming removed 4 bases from V and 7 bases from J, with 13 bases in between. This CDR3 region has 12 residues.

This clone has just one count. The chain uses TRBV6-5 and TRBJ2-3; maybe TRBD1 (6 bases). Germline values: CDR1 MNHEY, CDR2 SVGAGI. Trimming left V 8 bases short and J 2 bases short, with 11 bases between. CDR3 size: 13 residues. The DNA of the CDR3 is TGTGCCAGCGCTAGGGGGTCCACAGATACGCAGTATTTT. Amino acid sequence: CASARGSTDTQYF.

This rearrangement joins TRBV30 to TRBJ2-6; no firm D call. Per the germline V gene, CDR1 is GTSNPN and CDR2 is SVGIG (reference sequence). Trimming removed 5 bases from V and 0 bases from J, with 17 bases in between. The CDR3 consists of 17 residues. CDR3 region: CAWATGHSLSGANVLTF. DNA for the CDR3: TGTGCCTGGGCCACGGGCCACAGTCTCTCTGGGGCCAACGTCCTGACTTTC.

The chain joins TRBV27 to TRBJ2-7; 7 bases line up with TRBD2. The CDR3 extends over 15 amino acids. V lost 7 bases, J lost 4 bases, and 13 bases stayed unmatched. Germline CDR1 and CDR2: MNHEY and SMNVEV (reference sequence). The CDR3 spells CASTHKPSGEYEQYF. Written as DNA, the CDR3 is TGTGCCAGCACTCATAAGCCTAGCGGTGAATACGAGCAGTACTTC.

The chain uses TRBV2 and TRBJ1-5, with TRBD1 identical over 8 bases. Germline assignment: CDR1 SNHLY and CDR2 FYNNEI. Trimming removed 8 bases from V and 6 bases from J; junction bases left unmatched: 6. The CDR3 sequence is 13 residues long. The CDR3 reads CASDRDRTQPQHF. The CDR3 DNA sequence: TGTGCCAGCGATCGGGACAGGACTCAGCCCCAGCATTTT.

The chain links TRBV4-1 to TRBJ1-2; no clear D gene. Germline-derived CDR1 and CDR2 are MGHRA and YSYEKL. Trimming took off 5 bases at V and 0 bases at J, with 16 bases between the two ends. The CDR3 sequence is 16 residues long. This CDR3 reads CASSSIVAPTNYGYTF. The CDR3 DNA reads TGCGCCAGCAGCTCGATAGTGGCGCCAACTAACTATGGCTACACCTTC.

V usage is TRBV3-1 (or the pseudogene TRBV3-2) and J usage is TRBJ2-3; the match to TRBD2 covers 9 bases. V gave up 0 bases and J gave up 2 bases; unmatched junction bases: 6. Germline values: CDR1 LGHDT, CDR2 YNNKEL (reference sequence). The CDR3 is 17 amino acids. The CDR3 spells CASSQDSAGGYTDTQYF. The CDR3 DNA reads TGTGCCAGCAGCCAAGATTCAGCGGGGGGATACACAGATACGCAGTATTTT.

The rearrangement joins TRBV18 to TRBJ2-1; 10 bases fit TRBD2. V lost 5 bases and J lost 14; bases outside the gene matches: 12. Germline lookup yields CDR1 KGHSH and CDR2 LQKENI. The CDR3 runs to 14 residues. Here the CDR3 DNA reads TGTGCCAGCTCAGCCGGGACTAGCGTAGACAGGGAGTTCTTC. Protein product: CASSAGTSVDREFF.

This rearrangement joins TRBV4-1 to TRBJ1-5, with D uncertain. Per germline, CDR1 MGHRA and CDR2 YSYEKL. V gave up 3 bases and J gave up 2 bases, with 11 bases separating them. This CDR3 has 15 residues. CDR3 nucleotide sequence: TGCGCCAGCAGCCAGAGGACGCTCGGCAATCAGCCCCAGCATTTT. Amino acids: CASSQRTLGNQPQHF.

The V call is TRBV21-1, the J call TRBJ1-6. TRBV21-1 constitutes a pseudogene. The CDR3 spans 13 residues. The chain's CDR3 is CAPTAHSNSPLHF. The DNA of the CDR3 is TGTGCCCCGACCGCCCATTCCAATTCACCCCTCCACTTT.

This chain joins TRBV7-6 and TRBJ1-6; 7 nucleotides match TRBD1. Germline V gives CDR1 SGHVS, CDR2 FNYEAQ. The CDR3 spans 16 residues. V shed 0 bases and J 5 bases; nucleotides not matched to a gene: 4. The CDR3, as DNA: TGTGCCAGCAGCTTAGCCCTGACAGGGAATAATTCACCCCTCCACTTT. Translated, it gives CASSLALTGNNSPLHF.

The V and J genes are TRBV6-4 and TRBJ1-3, with D tentatively TRBD1 (5 bases). Trimming cost V 2 bases and J 2 bases, with 7 bases left between them. Germline lookup yields CDR1 MRHNA and CDR2 SNTAGT. This CDR3 spans 14 amino acids. This chain's CDR3 is CASSDPGPGNTIYF. The CDR3 bases are TGTGCCAGCAGTGACCCGGGACCTGGAAACACCATATATTTT.

The chain couples TRBV28 to TRBJ1-2; 8 bases align to TRBD1. There are 15 residues in the CDR3. J was trimmed by 3 bases and V by 5 bases; bases with no gene match: 8. The germline V gene encodes CDR1 MDHEN and CDR2 SYDVKM. For the CDR3, the DNA is TGTGCCAGCAGTATTGGACAGGGCGTATACTATGGCTACACCTTC. This codes for CASSIGQGVYYGYTF.

The rearrangement links TRBV28 to TRBJ2-7; D remains unclear. CDR3 size: 14 residues. V was clipped by 2 bases and J by 1 base, with 9 bases between them. The germline V gene has CDR1 MDHEN and CDR2 SYDVKM. The chain's CDR3 is CASSLTGFSYEQYF. CDR3 nucleotide sequence: TGTGCCAGCAGTTTAACGGGTTTTTCCTACGAGCAGTACTTC.

V gene TRBV13 combines with J gene TRBJ1-1, with 11 bases aligning to TRBD1. V gave up 10 bases and J gave up 5 bases; unmatched junction bases: 15. CDR3 length: 16 residues. CDR1 is PRHDT and CDR2 is FYEKMQ in the germline V gene (reference sequence). For the CDR3, the DNA is TGTGCCACCACACTTGGGACAGGGGGATGGGGTACTGAAGCTTTCTTT. Translated: CATTLGTGGWGTEAFF.

V is TRBV6-6 and J is TRBJ1-1, with a tentative D call TRBD1 (6 bases). Germline assignment: CDR1 MNHNY and CDR2 SVGAGI (reference sequence). The CDR3 is made up of 13 amino acids. Trimming took off 7 bases at V and 10 bases at J, with 19 bases between the two ends. In nucleotides, the CDR3 is TGTGCCAGCATTCCTCGGAGGGGGAATGGAGCTTTCTTT. It yields the protein CASIPRRGNGAFF.

V usage is TRBV7-2 and J usage is TRBJ2-7; the D gene is possibly TRBD1 (6 bases). The CDR3 sequence is 16 residues long. Germline assignment: CDR1 SGHTA and CDR2 FQGNSA. The V end lost 5 bases, the J end lost 1 base, and 18 bases lay between the germline ends. The CDR3 sequence is CASSGAPGHPSYEQYF. The CDR3, as DNA: TGTGCCAGCAGCGGGGCTCCGGGACACCCTTCCTACGAGCAGTACTTC.

The chain has TRBV30 and TRBJ2-2; 8 nucleotides line up with TRBD1. The V and J ends lost 4 bases and 7 bases, in that order; junction bases with no gene match: 11. The germline CDR1 and CDR2 sequences are GTSNPN and SVGIG (reference sequence). The CDR3 runs 15 residues. The CDR3, as DNA: TGTGCCTGGAACGAAGGACAGGGTGCATACGGGGAGCTGTTTTTT. Translation: CAWNEGQGAYGELFF.

V usage is TRBV19 and J usage is TRBJ1-3; D call uncertain. V lost 4 bases to trimming and J lost 0 bases, with 10 bases between them. This CDR3 region has 15 residues. The V gene's germline CDR1 is LNHDA and CDR2 SQIVND (reference sequence). CDR3 residues: CASSTREFSGNTIYF. In nucleotides, the CDR3 is TGTGCCAGTAGTACACGGGAGTTCTCTGGAAACACCATATATTTT.

The genes are TRBV7-6 and TRBJ2-1, with TRBD1 identical over 9 bases. Germline V gene lookup returns CDR1 SGHVS and CDR2 FNYEAQ. CDR3 size: 15 residues. V gave up 4 bases and J gave up 10 bases; unmatched junction bases: 11. DNA for the CDR3: TGTGCCAGCAGCTCCGGGACAGGGAATATAAGGGAGCAGTTCTTC. This encodes CASSSGTGNIREQFF.

Of note for this clone: The sample carries other DNA sequences with the same CDR3. The chain links TRBV7-2 to TRBJ1-2; D is perhaps TRBD1 (5 bases). V was pared by 6 bases and J by 2 bases, with 10 bases between. Germline V gene lookup returns CDR1 SGHTA and CDR2 FQGNSA. This CDR3 is built from 13 residues. CDR3 in amino acids: CASSPDSNYGYTF. CDR3 DNA sequence: TGTGCCAGCAGTCCAGACAGCAACTATGGCTACACCTTC.

The chain carries TRBV5-6 and TRBJ1-5, with D unresolved. The V end was cut by 4 bases, the J end by 0 bases, with 11 bases between. The germline V gene has CDR1 SGHDT and CDR2 YYEEEE. The CDR3 is 15 residues long. CDR3 in amino acids: CASSRGRHSNQPQHF. Written as DNA, the CDR3 is TGTGCCAGCAGCCGAGGACGGCATAGCAATCAGCCCCAGCATTTT.

The chain couples TRBV6-5 to TRBJ2-3, with D possibly TRBD2 on 5 matching bases. Germline lookup yields CDR1 MNHEY and CDR2 SVGAGI. The CDR3 consists of 13 residues. Trimming cost V 8 bases and J 2 bases, with 11 bases left between them. CDR3 sequence: CASGSDDTDTQYF. CDR3 sequence (DNA): TGTGCCAGCGGTAGCGACGACACAGATACGCAGTATTTT.

This chain joins TRBV19 and TRBJ1-2; tentative D call: TRBD1 (6 bases). CDR1 and CDR2 (germline): LNHDA, SQIVND (reference sequence). There are 16 residues in the CDR3. V was pared by 5 bases and J by 4 bases, with 20 bases between. The CDR3 DNA reads as TGTGCCAGTAGTCCTACAGGGAGGATGATCGGCTATGGCTACACCTTC. Its protein product is CASSPTGRMIGYGYTF. The full variable domain, completed using reference TRBV19 and TRBJ1-2, is DGGITQSPKYLFRKEGQNVTLSCEQNLNHDAMYWYRQDPGQGLRLIYYSQIVNDFQKGDIAEGYSVSREKKESFPLTVTSAQKNPTAFYLCASSPTGRMIGYGYTFGSGTRLTVV.